This T cell receptor (beta chain) derives from a study of T cells in narcolepsy. Points from the study as a whole: Some memory CD4+ repertoires had no autoreactive clone sequences. Same-patient CSF and blood CD4+ T cell clonotypes included HCRT-specific and TRIB2-specific autoreactive ones.

CDR1 and CDR2 (germline): LNHDA, SQIVND (reference sequence). The CDR3 sequence is 16 residues long. Trimming removed 3 bases from V and 7 bases from J, with 19 bases in between. Profiling relied on immunoSEQ multiplex PCR, and the TCRdb table lists in-frame clones only, not all of them. The sample has about 22,000 clones; approximately 82% are singletons. This clone appeared once. Its antigen remains unknown. The clonotype was recovered from a human donor in good health. The chain links TRBV19 to TRBJ2-1, with D tentatively TRBD2 (7 bases). Sequencing was performed on memory (CD45RA-) CD4+ T cells from blood. The CDR3 loop is CASSIPGGGFRNEQFF. CDR3 nucleotides: TGTGCCAGTAGTATCCCGGGCGGGGGCTTTAGGAATGAGCAGTTCTTC.